What follows is one T cell receptor beta chain and its context. This sample was taken from a study of CD8+ T cells in alopecia areata. The V and J ends lost 7 bases and 7 bases respectively, with 17 bases between them. Looked up from germline, CDR1 is SGHNT and CDR2 is YENEEA. The CDR3 covers 13 residues. It was cDNA, reverse transcribed from extracted RNA, that served as the sequencing template. This table comes from immunoSEQ multiplex PCR, and its TCRdb copy is limited to in-frame clones, with some not included. The sample has about 190,000 clones; 50% to 75% are singletons. This sequence joins TRBV11-3 and TRBJ2-7, with D possibly being TRBD1 (6 bases). The specimen was CD4+ T cells sorted from blood, collected at week 0. The sequence was collected from a human donor with alopecia areata. In nucleotides, the CDR3 is TGTGCCAGCACCTCCACACAGGGCGGAGAGCAGTACTTC. As protein: CASTSTQGGEQYF.